This T cell receptor (beta chain) was obtained from a study of blood T cell repertoires in COVID-19. Study information: The analysed material was cDNA or gDNA that came from T cells, B-cell-depleted T cells, or PBMCs.

TCRdb's copy holds only in-frame clones and misses some; the assay was immunoSEQ multiplex PCR. The table has around 200,000 clones, 70% to 90% seen once. This clone was found a few times. CDR1 SSHAT and CDR2 FNYEAQ come from the germline V gene (reference sequence). This CDR3 spans 17 amino acids. The V and J ends lost 6 bases and 0 bases, in that order; junction bases with no gene match: 10. The material sequenced was peripheral blood. The rearrangement joins TRBV7-7 to TRBJ2-2, with TRBD1 identical over 7 bases. This TCR was recovered from a woman aged 18-30 years who had recovered from COVID-19. The CDR3 protein is CASSTSEGAANTGELFF. The CDR3 DNA reads as TGTGCCAGCAGTACCTCCGAGGGGGCGGCGAACACCGGGGAGCTGTTTTTT.